A single sample is the source of the 12 T cell receptor beta chains below, sequenced in a study of cytomegalovirus exposure and HLA in healthy donors. Vbeta (60) and Jbeta (13) primers were used in the PCR. Using immunoSEQ multiplex PCR, the repertoire was profiled, and TCRdb retains in-frame clones only, with some absent. The sample lists some 99,000 clones, almost 75% seen once, with under 10% in the top ten. Material: PBMCs. These receptors all come from a man aged 35-49 years in good health and CMV-seronegative.

The chain couples TRBV7-9 to TRBJ2-5, with D uncertain. V was trimmed by 5 bases and J by 5 bases, leaving 12 bases between them. Germline CDR1 is SEHNR and CDR2 is FQNEAQ (reference sequence). The CDR3 runs 13 residues. The CDR3 is CASSTWAEETQYF. CDR3 DNA sequence: TGTGCCAGCAGCACCTGGGCCGAGGAGACCCAGTACTTC.

The V and J genes are TRBV4-1 and TRBJ2-5; D is perhaps TRBD2 (7 bases). Germline V gene sequence: CDR1 MGHRA, CDR2 YSYEKL. V was cut by 0 bases and J by 5 bases, with 19 bases left in between. This CDR3 is 17 amino acids long. CDR3 sequence reads: CASSQDIGGGPPETQYF. CDR3 in DNA: TGCGCCAGCAGCCAAGATATTGGGGGGGGCCCCCCCGAGACCCAGTACTTC.

Written as DNA, the CDR3 is TGTGCCAGCAGCTTAGATCCTGCCGCACATCGCGAGCAGTACTTC. Residues: CASSLDPAAHREQYF. The rearrangement uses TRBV11-2 and TRBJ2-7; no firm D call. Germline CDR1 reads SGHAT; CDR2 reads FQNNGV. The CDR3 contains 15 residues. V was pared by 0 bases and J by 6 bases, with 15 bases between.

The chain is built from TRBV4-1 and TRBJ2-7, with 8 bases aligning to TRBD1. Germline V lookup: CDR1 MGHRA, CDR2 YSYEKL. The length of the CDR3 is 15 residues. The V segment lost 0 bases and the J segment 5 bases; nucleotides outside the gene matches: 6. For the CDR3, the DNA is TGCGCCAGCAGCCAAGATATAGGACAGGGTGACGAGCAGTACTTC. It codes for CASSQDIGQGDEQYF.

The chain employs TRBV5-1 and TRBJ1-6; D is undetermined. V was cut by 7 bases and J by 0 bases, with 11 bases left in between. Germline values: CDR1 SGHRS, CDR2 YFSETQ. CDR3 size: 15 residues. The CDR3 nucleotides read TGCGCCAGCGCTGGGCAAAGCTCCTATAATTCACCCCTCCACTTT. As protein: CASAGQSSYNSPLHF.

This rearrangement joins TRBV7-2 to TRBJ2-5; D is perhaps TRBD1 (5 bases). The germline V and J ends were trimmed by 1 base and 2 bases, with 8 bases remaining between them. CDR3 length: 14 amino acids. Germline CDR1 and CDR2: SGHTA and FQGNSA. CDR3 sequence reads: CASSLVGRQETQYF. The CDR3, as DNA: TGTGCCAGCAGCTTAGTGGGGCGTCAAGAGACCCAGTACTTC.

This clone was counted between two and nine times. The chain links TRBV6-6 to TRBJ1-5; D is perhaps TRBD1 (6 bases). Trimming pared 6 bases from V and 2 bases from J, leaving 8 bases between. This CDR3 has 13 residues. Germline loops: CDR1 MNHNY, CDR2 SVGAGI (reference sequence). CDR3 loop: CASRRQGNQPQHF. In nucleotides, the CDR3 is TGTGCCAGCAGACGACAGGGCAATCAGCCCCAGCATTTT.

The V call is TRBV4-3, the J call TRBJ2-3; 8 positions match TRBD2. The V gene end was trimmed by 0 bases and the J gene end by 4 bases; junction bases not matched to a gene: 15. In germline, CDR1 is LGHNA, CDR2 YSLEER. The CDR3 totals 19 residues. The CDR3 is CASSQEYTVGGGSADTQYF. The DNA for the CDR3 is TGCGCCAGCAGCCAAGAGTATACCGTAGGCGGGGGGAGTGCAGATACGCAGTATTTT.

The chain links TRBV6-6 to TRBJ1-2; 7 bases are a match to TRBD1. From germline, CDR1 is MNHNY and CDR2 SVGAGI (reference sequence). V lost 5 bases, J lost 5 bases, and 8 bases stayed unmatched. CDR3 length: 14 residues. CDR3 bases: TGTGCCAGCAGTACCCGGACAGGATATTATGGCTACACCTTC. This translates into CASSTRTGYYGYTF.

The chain couples TRBV11-2 to TRBJ1-4; D is unclear. Germline loops: CDR1 SGHAT, CDR2 FQNNGV. The V end was cut by 1 base, the J end by 7 bases, with 10 bases between. The CDR3 has 14 residues. The CDR3 region has the DNA TGTGCCAGCAGCTTAGCGGGGATTTTTGAAAAACTGTTTTTT. Translated: CASSLAGIFEKLFF.

This clone was detected only a few times. The chain is built from TRBV5-1 and TRBJ1-2; D gene unclear. The germline V and J ends were trimmed by 3 bases and 1 base, with 10 bases remaining between them. CDR1 and CDR2 (germline): SGHRS, YFSETQ. The CDR3 length is 14 residues. The CDR3 DNA is TGCGCCAGCAGCTCCCAGACAATTAACTATGGCTACACCTTC. This codes for CASSSQTINYGYTF.

Points on this clone: The junction shows a germline mismatch at one end, possibly a read error. V is TRBV7-9 and J is TRBJ1-1; 7 bases fit TRBD1. This CDR3 comprises 14 residues. CDR1 is SEHNR and CDR2 is FQNEAQ in the germline V gene (reference sequence). The CDR3 region is CSSRGTDMNTEAFF. The CDR3 nucleotides read TGTTCCAGCAGAGGGACAGACATGAACACTGAAGCTTTCTTT.